What follows are 16 T cell receptor beta chains derived from one specimen sequenced in a study of blood T cell repertoires in COVID-19. TCRdb's copy holds only in-frame clones and misses some; the assay was immunoSEQ multiplex PCR. The table records fewer than 350,000 clones, approximately 87% of them present only once. Specimen: peripheral blood. The receptor set was obtained from a woman aged 30 to 39 with COVID-19, enrolled during active disease.

V and J are TRBV12-5 and TRBJ2-7; no reliable D call. This CDR3 is built from 16 residues. Trimming took off 0 bases at V and 6 bases at J, with 18 bases between the two ends. Germline V gives CDR1 LGHNT, CDR2 FRNRAP. The chain's CDR3 is CASGLVTLGFTREQYF. The CDR3 DNA reads as TGTGCTAGTGGTTTGGTTACCCTAGGTTTTACGCGCGAGCAGTACTTC.

This clone was recorded only once. This chain uses TRBV3-1 (or the pseudogene TRBV3-2) with TRBJ2-7; D might be TRBD1 (6 bases). This CDR3 is built from 13 residues. The V end lost 4 bases, the J end lost 1 base, and 8 bases lay between the germline ends. Germline-derived CDR1 and CDR2 are LGHDT and YNNKEL (reference sequence). The CDR3 loop reads CASSRTESYEQYF. The DNA of the CDR3 is TGTGCCAGCAGCCGGACAGAGTCCTACGAGCAGTACTTC.

This chain links TRBV27 with TRBJ1-6, with D possibly TRBD1 on 5 matching bases. The V gene's germline CDR1 is MNHEY and CDR2 SMNVEV (reference sequence). The CDR3 totals 16 residues. V lost 4 bases and J lost 7, with 17 bases in between. Here the CDR3 DNA reads TGTGCCAGCAGTTGGTCTGGGGGGGAGGGAAATTCACCCCTCCACTTT. Amino acids: CASSWSGGEGNSPLHF.

This clone was seen only once. The chain couples TRBV7-8 to TRBJ2-5; the match to TRBD2 covers 13 bases. Germline CDR1 and CDR2: SGHVS and FQNEAQ. The CDR3 is 16 amino acids. Losses at the gene ends were 5 bases for V and 4 bases for J; bases not matched to a gene: 7. This CDR3 is CASSPGGLAGRETQYF. For the CDR3, the DNA is TGTGCCAGCAGCCCCGGGGGACTAGCGGGGAGAGAGACCCAGTACTTC. The complete variable domain, with remaining parts taken from reference TRBV7-8 and TRBJ2-5, reads GAGVSQSPRYKVAKRGQDVALRCDPISGHVSLFWYQQALGQGPEFLTYFQNEAQLDKSGLPSDRFFAERPEGSVSTLKIQRTQQEDSAVYLCASSPGGLAGRETQYFGPGTRLLVL.

This chain joins TRBV2 and TRBJ2-3; possibly TRBD2 for D (5 bases). Trimming removed 7 bases at V and 4 bases at J, with 15 bases between. There are 14 residues in the CDR3. Per the germline V gene, CDR1 is SNHLY and CDR2 is FYNNEI. CDR3 sequence reads: CASKVDSRSDTQYF. The CDR3, as DNA: TGTGCCAGCAAGGTGGACTCGAGATCAGATACGCAGTATTTT.

This rearrangement joins TRBV5-1 to TRBJ2-7; 9 bases line up with TRBD2. Losses at the gene ends were 0 bases for V and 4 bases for J; bases not matched to a gene: 11. This CDR3 region has 17 residues. CDR1 is SGHRS and CDR2 is YFSETQ in the germline V gene. In nucleotides, the CDR3 is TGCGCCAGCAGCTTGGGTCTCGGCGGGGGGGCCGTTTACGAGCAGTACTTC. Its translation is CASSLGLGGGAVYEQYF. The entire variable domain, with the rest obtained from reference TRBV5-1 and TRBJ2-7, is as follows: KAGVTQTPRYLIKTRGQQVTLSCSPISGHRSVSWYQQTPGQGLQFLFEYFSETQRNKGNFPGRFSGRQFSNSRSEMNVSTLELGDSALYLCASSLGLGGGAVYEQYFGPGTRLTVT.

The chain uses TRBV5-4 and TRBJ1-2; D not certain. This CDR3 contains 11 residues. CDR1 and CDR2 from the germline V gene are SGHNT and YYREEE (reference sequence). Trimming took off 2 bases at V and 8 bases at J, with 7 bases between the two ends. This CDR3 is CASSFLRGYTF. CDR3 DNA: TGTGCCAGCAGCTTTTTACGGGGCTACACCTTC. Full variable domain (outside the CDR3, taken from reference TRBV5-4 and TRBJ1-2): ETGVTQSPTHLIKTRGQQVTLRCSSQSGHNTVSWYQQALGQGPQFIFQYYREEENGRGNFPPRFSGLQFPNYSSELNVNALELDDSALYLCASSFLRGYTFGSGTRLTVV.

The chain has TRBV5-4 and TRBJ2-2; 7 bases are shared with TRBD1. V gave up 3 bases and J gave up 1 base; unmatched junction bases: 6. The V gene's germline CDR1 is SGHNT and CDR2 YYREEE (reference sequence). CDR3 length: 16 residues. This chain's CDR3 is CASSSPGTVNTGELFF. CDR3 bases: TGTGCCAGCAGCTCCCCCGGGACAGTGAACACCGGGGAGCTGTTTTTT.

The chain links TRBV18 to TRBJ2-7, with 8 bases fitting TRBD1. CDR3 length equals 16 residues. The germline CDR1 and CDR2 sequences are KGHSH and LQKENI. The junction had 12 bases not matched to a gene; V was cut back by 5 bases and J by 3 bases. CDR3 sequence: CASSKGTTGVGYEQYF. CDR3 nucleotides: TGTGCCAGCTCAAAAGGTACGACAGGGGTAGGCTACGAGCAGTACTTC.

This sequence joins TRBV5-4 and TRBJ2-7; maybe TRBD2 (5 bases). The CDR3 runs to 15 residues. Trimming took 4 bases from V and 4 from J, leaving 18 bases between them. The germline gives CDR1 SGHNT, CDR2 YYREEE (reference sequence). CDR3 in amino acids: CASSHRYRGKYEQYF. The DNA for the CDR3 is TGTGCCAGCAGCCACCGGTATCGGGGTAAATACGAGCAGTACTTC.

The chain couples TRBV19 to TRBJ2-7; D remains ambiguous. The CDR3 runs 12 residues. The germline gives CDR1 LNHDA, CDR2 SQIVND (reference sequence). Between the trimmed V and J ends, which lost 4 bases and 3 bases, there was a span of 7 bases. This CDR3 reads CASSSPVYEQYF. The CDR3 DNA reads as TGTGCCAGTAGTAGCCCAGTCTACGAGCAGTACTTC.

The count of this clone is one. The chain is built from TRBV24-1 and TRBJ1-2; unclear D gene. Germline V gene sequence: CDR1 KGHDR, CDR2 SFDVKD. V lost 4 bases and J 2 bases, leaving 4 bases between the germline ends. The CDR3 runs to 12 residues. The CDR3: CATSDGNYGYTF. The CDR3 bases are TGTGCCACCAGTGACGGGAACTATGGCTACACCTTC.

The chain uses TRBV6-5 and TRBJ2-7; D unclear. There are 12 residues in the CDR3. V was shortened by 5 bases and J by 3 bases, with 8 bases between the two germline ends. Germline CDR1 reads MNHEY; CDR2 reads SVGAGI. Written as DNA, the CDR3 is TGTGCCAGCAGTCGCGCTAGCTACGAGCAGTACTTC. It encodes CASSRASYEQYF.

The gene calls are TRBV7-9 and TRBJ2-7; TRBD1 aligns across 8 bases. Losses at the gene ends were 5 bases for V and 4 bases for J; bases not matched to a gene: 7. Germline V gene lookup returns CDR1 SEHNR and CDR2 FQNEAQ (reference sequence). CDR3 size: 14 residues. CDR3 residues: CASSVPGQVYEQYF. The CDR3 DNA reads as TGTGCCAGCAGCGTCCCGGGACAGGTGTACGAGCAGTACTTC.

This clone was detected once. The V gene is TRBV30, the J gene TRBJ2-5; 12 nucleotides line up with TRBD2. The CDR3 has 18 residues. Germline V lookup: CDR1 GTSNPN, CDR2 SVGIG (reference sequence). The ends lost 3 bases at V and 5 bases at J; junction bases unmatched: 16. The CDR3 sequence: CAWSPILSTSGGWETQYF. The CDR3 DNA is TGTGCCTGGAGCCCGATCCTTTCGACTAGCGGGGGTTGGGAGACCCAGTACTTC.

CDR3 DNA sequence: TGTGCCAGCGGTTCCGGGTCTTTGAATCAGCCCCAGCATTTT. Translated, it gives CASGSGSLNQPQHF. The genes are TRBV19 and TRBJ1-5; D uncertain. V dropped 9 bases and J dropped 4 bases, with 16 bases sitting between them. The V gene's germline CDR1 is LNHDA and CDR2 SQIVND (reference sequence). The CDR3 loop spans 14 amino acids.